This section outlines one T cell receptor beta chain sequence together with its context. Assay: immunoSEQ multiplex PCR; the TCRdb copy retains only in-frame clones and omits some. This sample yields 100,000 to 150,000 clones, of which roughly 87% are seen a single time; 7% to 10% belongs to the top ten. The sample comes from a study of control samples from healthy donors and cancer patients. This clonotype was obtained from a man between 35 and 55 years old in good health. The sample taken for sequencing was blood.

DNA for the CDR3: TGTGCCAGCAGCTTAGATGGCCTAGCGGGGGGGCAGTTCTTC. This codes for CASSLDGLAGGQFF. The chain combines TRBV11-3 with TRBJ2-1; TRBD2 matches 11 bases. Germline assignment: CDR1 SGHNT and CDR2 YENEEA. This CDR3 is 14 amino acids long. V lost 0 bases to trimming and J lost 12 bases; unmatched junction nucleotides: 4.